The 29 T cell receptor beta chains in this list originate from one sample, sequenced in a study of radiotherapy plus CTLA-4 blockade in lung cancer. Assay: immunoSEQ multiplex PCR; the TCRdb copy retains only in-frame clones and omits some. Of around 63,000 clones detected, 76% appear once; the ten largest clones hold around a sixth. The starting material was peripheral blood, obtained from a patient treated with radiotherapy plus ipilimumab. Receptors originate from a human donor with non-small cell lung cancer whose response to radiotherapy plus ipilimumab could not be evaluated. Some clones in this sample may be carry-over from other donors' samples.

The rearrangement joins TRBV5-1 to TRBJ1-5; a possible D gene is TRBD1 (5 bases). The CDR3 runs 17 residues. Between the trimmed V and J ends, which lost 3 bases and 0 bases, there was a span of 16 bases. CDR1 SGHRS and CDR2 YFSETQ come from the germline V gene. The CDR3 coding sequence is TGCGCCAGCAGCTCCCTAGGAACAGGTACTAGCAATCAGCCCCAGCATTTT. This translates into CASSSLGTGTSNQPQHF.

Concerning this clone itself: In this CDR3 the conserved last residue, phenylalanine or tryptophan, is missing, so a read error is likely. The limits of the CDR3 on the DNA are not certain, so only TCRdb's listed CDR3 is given. The chain uses TRBV15 and TRBJ1-1; no DNA check was done on the table's D call, TRBD1. The CDR3 spans 13 residues, counting both ends. Germline CDR1 is LNHNV and CDR2 is YYDKDF (reference sequence). CDR3: CATSNLRTALRWS.

The chain is built from TRBV28 and TRBJ1-2, with 9 bases identical to TRBD1. V shed 7 bases, J shed 6 bases, and the junction held 6 bases outside the gene matches. Germline V gene sequence: CDR1 MDHEN, CDR2 SYDVKM. The CDR3 extends over 13 amino acids. The CDR3 loop reads CASTPGTGNGYTF. For the CDR3, the DNA is TGTGCCAGCACCCCAGGGACAGGGAATGGCTACACCTTC.

The rearrangement uses TRBV5-1 and TRBJ2-7; 8 bases match TRBD1. Germline CDR1 and CDR2: SGHRS and YFSETQ. The V segment lost 1 base and the J segment 1 base; nucleotides outside the gene matches: 7. This CDR3 spans 16 amino acids. The CDR3 is CASSLIGQGGSYEQYF. In DNA form, the CDR3 reads TGCGCCAGCAGCTTGATCGGACAGGGTGGGTCCTACGAGCAGTACTTC.

CDR3 sequence: CASSIMGGTGELFF. The CDR3, as DNA: TGTGCCAGTAGTATCATGGGAGGCACCGGGGAGCTGTTTTTT. The chain is built from TRBV19 and TRBJ2-2, with D tentatively TRBD2 (6 bases). This CDR3 has 14 amino acids. CDR1 is LNHDA and CDR2 is SQIVND in the germline V gene (reference sequence). V gave up 3 bases and J gave up 4 bases, with 9 bases separating them. Filled out from reference TRBV19 and TRBJ2-2, the complete variable domain reads DGGITQSPKYLFRKEGQNVTLSCEQNLNHDAMYWYRQDPGQGLRLIYYSQIVNDFQKGDIAEGYSVSREKKESFPLTVTSAQKNPTAFYLCASSIMGGTGELFFGEGSRLTVL.

The chain links TRBV29-1 to TRBJ2-1; a weak D match, TRBD2 (6 bases). CDR3 length: 12 amino acids. V dropped 7 bases and J dropped 7 bases, with 14 bases sitting between them. CDR1 is SQVTM and CDR2 is ANQGSEA in the germline V gene. The CDR3: CSAERGRNEQFF. Written as DNA, the CDR3 is TGCAGCGCGGAACGGGGGAGGAATGAGCAGTTCTTC.

CDR3 sequence reads: CASSASGLDTQYF. CDR3 sequence (DNA): TGTGCCAGCAGTGCCTCGGGGTTAGATACGCAGTATTTT. V gene TRBV9 combines with J gene TRBJ2-3, with D perhaps matching TRBD2 (5 bases). The CDR3 is made up of 13 amino acids. Germline CDR1 is SGDLS and CDR2 is YYNGEE. The V and J ends lost 5 bases and 5 bases respectively, with 12 bases between them.

The rearrangement joins TRBV6-5 to TRBJ1-6, with 11 bases matching TRBD1. J lost 7 bases, V lost 10 bases, and 3 bases had no gene match. Germline lookup yields CDR1 MNHEY and CDR2 SVGAGI. The CDR3 has 13 amino acids. The CDR3 DNA reads as TGTGCCACTGGGACAGGGGGGAATTCACCCCTCCACTTT. This gives the protein CATGTGGNSPLHF.

J is TRBJ2-7 and V is TRBV5-1; 8 nucleotides align to TRBD2. The CDR3 contains 14 residues. Germline CDR1 and CDR2: SGHRS and YFSETQ. V dropped 0 bases and J dropped 2; count of bases not matched to a gene: 1. CDR3 DNA sequence: TGCGCCAGCAGCTTGGCGGGGGGGACCTACGAGCAGTACTTC. Amino acid sequence: CASSLAGGTYEQYF.

The rearrangement links TRBV27 to TRBJ1-2, with 9 bases fitting TRBD1. This CDR3 contains 15 residues. CDR1 MNHEY and CDR2 SMNVEV come from the germline V gene (reference sequence). J gave up 4 bases and V 3 bases, and 6 bases lay outside the gene matches. For the CDR3, the DNA is TGTGCCAGCAGTTTCGCCCCACAGGGGGCCTATGGCTACACCTTC. Its protein product is CASSFAPQGAYGYTF.

The chain uses TRBV5-1 and TRBJ1-4, with 9 bases aligning to TRBD1. The CDR3 totals 13 residues. CDR1 and CDR2 from the germline V gene are SGHRS and YFSETQ. V lost 4 bases to trimming and J lost 8 bases; unmatched junction nucleotides: 3. DNA for the CDR3: TGCGCCAGCAGCGGGACAGGGAACGAAAAACTGTTTTTT. Protein: CASSGTGNEKLFF.

The chain uses TRBV5-1 and TRBJ2-7; 7 nucleotides agree with TRBD2. The CDR3 extends over 17 amino acids. Germline V gene lookup returns CDR1 SGHRS and CDR2 YFSETQ. J was trimmed by 5 bases and V by 1 base; bases with no gene match: 15. CDR3 coding DNA: TGCGCCAGCAGCTTGAGGCTTGGGGGGGTAGCGGGCCACGAGCAGTACTTC. Protein: CASSLRLGGVAGHEQYF.

The rearrangement links TRBV7-2 to TRBJ2-7, with D unclear. The germline gives CDR1 SGHTA, CDR2 FQGNSA. This CDR3 is built from 14 residues. The V gene lost 3 bases and the J gene lost 0 bases, with 9 bases spanning the gap. CDR3 in DNA: TGTGCCAGCAGCTTTGGCACCTTCTCCTACGAGCAGTACTTC. Its translation is CASSFGTFSYEQYF.

This chain joins TRBV5-6 and TRBJ2-5; D is unclear. Germline values: CDR1 SGHDT, CDR2 YYEEEE. Trimming cost V 0 bases and J 1 base, with 4 bases left between them. The CDR3 has 13 residues. CDR3 sequence (DNA): TGTGCCAGCAGCTTGGTCAGCCAAGAGACCCAGTACTTC. It translates to CASSLVSQETQYF.

V gene TRBV27 combines with J gene TRBJ1-5; D possibly corresponds to TRBD1 (5 bases). V lost 5 bases, J lost 7 bases, and 15 bases lay in between. Germline CDR1 and CDR2: MNHEY and SMNVEV (reference sequence). The CDR3 contains 14 residues. Written as DNA, the CDR3 is TGTGCCAGCAGTCACGGGGCAGGGAGGCAGCCCCAGCATTTT. Encoded protein: CASSHGAGRQPQHF.

The chain links TRBV18 to TRBJ1-5; D may be TRBD1 (6 bases). The V gene's germline CDR1 is KGHSH and CDR2 LQKENI. Trimming removed 5 bases at V and 7 bases at J, with 18 bases between. The CDR3 consists of 15 residues. The CDR3 nucleotides read TGTGCCAGCTCATATACCGGACAGAAAGGGCAGCCCCAGCATTTT. This sequence encodes CASSYTGQKGQPQHF.

Only a few counts were recorded for this clone. The V gene is TRBV27, the J gene TRBJ1-6, with 8 bases matching TRBD1. Germline-derived CDR1 and CDR2 are MNHEY and SMNVEV (reference sequence). The CDR3 covers 15 residues. The V segment lost 5 bases and the J segment 10 bases; nucleotides outside the gene matches: 10. The CDR3: CASSVTGTGGSPLHF. Here the CDR3 DNA reads TGTGCCAGCAGTGTAACCGGGACAGGAGGGTCACCCCTCCACTTT.

This clone was detected a few times. The gene calls are TRBV6-1 and TRBJ2-7; D perhaps matches TRBD1 (6 bases). The V end lost 2 bases, the J end lost 7 bases, and 18 bases lay between the germline ends. This CDR3 spans 15 amino acids. Germline values: CDR1 MNHNS, CDR2 SASEGT. Here the CDR3 DNA reads TGTGCCAGCAGTGAATTGGACAGAGGGGTTAGGGAGCAGTACTTC. Encoded protein: CASSELDRGVREQYF.

Many counts were recorded for this clone. V is TRBV2 and J is TRBJ2-7; maybe TRBD1 (5 bases). This CDR3 has 12 amino acids. V was pared by 6 bases and J by 5 bases, with 11 bases between. Per germline, CDR1 SNHLY and CDR2 FYNNEI. CDR3 nucleotides: TGTGCCAGCAGCCCCCCCAGGGACGAGCAGTACTTC. Translated, it gives CASSPPRDEQYF.

The V and J genes are TRBV6-5 and TRBJ1-5; D might be TRBD1 (5 bases). The germline CDR1 and CDR2 sequences are MNHEY and SVGAGI. The CDR3 extends over 15 amino acids. V gave up 4 bases and J gave up 0 bases, with 10 bases separating them. As DNA, the CDR3 is TGTGCCAGCAGTTCACAGGACAATAGCAATCAGCCCCAGCATTTT. Its protein product is CASSSQDNSNQPQHF.

Only a few counts were recorded for this clone. The rearrangement links TRBV6-1 to TRBJ2-3; D is ambiguous. The V end lost 3 bases, the J end lost 7 bases, and 5 bases lay between the germline ends. Germline values: CDR1 MNHNS, CDR2 SASEGT. The CDR3 spans 11 residues. In DNA, the CDR3 is TGTGCCAGCAGTGAGCGATATACGCAGTATTTT. Protein product: CASSERYTQYF.

The chain uses TRBV2 and TRBJ2-3, with 8 nucleotides matching TRBD2. The length of the CDR3 is 14 residues. The junction had 7 bases not matched to a gene; V was cut back by 9 bases and J by 2 bases. Germline V lookup: CDR1 SNHLY, CDR2 FYNNEI. The CDR3 is CASREGWVTDTQYF. The CDR3, as DNA: TGTGCCAGTCGGGAGGGTTGGGTCACAGATACGCAGTATTTT.

The J gene is TRBJ1-4, the V gene TRBV7-2; TRBD1 matches 7 bases. Germline V CDR1 and CDR2: SGHTA, FQGNSA. This CDR3 comprises 13 residues. The V segment lost 2 bases and the J segment 8 bases; nucleotides outside the gene matches: 2. As DNA, the CDR3 is TGTGCCAGCAGCTTAACAGGGGACGAAAAACTGTTTTTT. Residues: CASSLTGDEKLFF.

The rearrangement uses TRBV6-6 and TRBJ2-2; 7 nucleotides align to TRBD2. V dropped 10 bases and J dropped 5; count of bases not matched to a gene: 13. CDR1 and CDR2 from the germline V gene are MNHNY and SVGAGI (reference sequence). The CDR3 totals 15 residues. The CDR3 loop reads CAIGSWEGWTGELFF. The CDR3 coding sequence is TGTGCCATCGGTTCCTGGGAGGGATGGACCGGGGAGCTGTTTTTT.

The J gene is TRBJ1-2, the V gene TRBV6-5; TRBD1 matches at 7 bases. V was clipped by 11 bases and J by 0 bases; unmatched bases: 6. Germline CDR1 reads MNHEY; CDR2 reads SVGAGI. The CDR3 runs 13 residues. CDR3 nucleotides: TGTGCCGCCAGGACAGGCTCTAACTATGGCTACACCTTC. It yields the protein CAARTGSNYGYTF.

The chain is built from TRBV10-3 and TRBJ1-1; D unclear. In germline, CDR1 is ENHRY, CDR2 SYGVKD. The CDR3 spans 14 residues. V lost 3 bases to trimming and J lost 3 bases, with 11 bases between them. CDR3 loop: CAISEPGSDTEAFF. Written as DNA, the CDR3 is TGTGCCATCAGTGAACCAGGTAGTGACACTGAAGCTTTCTTT.

The chain couples TRBV19 to TRBJ1-1; the D gene is possibly TRBD1 (6 bases). Germline CDR1 and CDR2: LNHDA and SQIVND (reference sequence). This CDR3 is 12 amino acids long. V lost 7 bases and J lost 4, with 10 bases in between. CDR3 DNA sequence: TGTGCCAGTAACTTAGGGGGCACTGAAGCTTTCTTT. This translates into CASNLGGTEAFF.

The V and J genes are TRBV7-9 and TRBJ1-3; 7 nucleotides agree with TRBD1. Unmatched junction bases numbered 10, after V lost 1 base and J lost 16 bases. The germline V gene has CDR1 SEHNR and CDR2 FQNEAQ (reference sequence). This CDR3 contains 13 residues. CDR3 in amino acids: CASSLEGQGGRYF. The CDR3 nucleotides are TGTGCCAGCAGCTTAGAAGGGCAAGGGGGCCGGTATTTT.

This rearrangement joins TRBV29-1 to TRBJ2-7; TRBD2 agrees at 11 bases. Per the germline V gene, CDR1 is SQVTM and CDR2 is ANQGSEA. V dropped 4 bases and J dropped 2; count of bases not matched to a gene: 4. This CDR3 comprises 14 residues. CDR3 protein: CSVALAGGPYEQYF. The CDR3 nucleotides are TGCAGCGTTGCGCTAGCGGGGGGTCCCTACGAGCAGTACTTC.